The source of this TCR beta chain is a study of shared T cell receptors in the human thymus. Method: immunoSEQ multiplex PCR; TCRdb's copy keeps in-frame clones and lacks some. The data show about 660,000 clones, 88% seen once. This CDR3 has 18 amino acids. V gave up 4 bases and J gave up 0 bases; unmatched junction bases: 13. Germline loops: CDR1 SGHAT, CDR2 FQNNGV. The same data also contributed to another study, on human thymus T cells. This second study notes: Corrective heart surgery yielded the resections from which the thymus tissue came.

The sequence came from a boy younger than two with a congenital heart defect. The J gene is TRBJ1-1, the V gene TRBV11-2, with 8 bases matching TRBD1. Sequencing used thymocytes. The CDR3 reads CASSCSPGTGPMNTEAFF. The CDR3 DNA is TGTGCCAGCAGCTGCAGCCCGGGGACAGGCCCCATGAACACTGAAGCTTTCTTT.